There are a few counts of the clone carrying this T cell receptor beta chain. The source of the sample is a study of blood T cell repertoires in COVID-19. At the level of the study: Whether acute or convalescent, the COVID-19 samples came from the United States, Italy and Spain. From T cells, B-cell-depleted T cells, or PBMCs came the material, which was cDNA or gDNA.

Trimming stripped 4 bases from V and 3 bases from J, with 9 bases between. In germline, CDR1 is MGHDK, CDR2 SYGVNS. The CDR3 is made up of 13 amino acids. In the authors' methods: Quantification of nucleated cells was approximated via reference gene primer amplification. The assay was immunoSEQ multiplex PCR, and TCRdb's table has in-frame clones only and misses some. V, J and clone size derive from that table, while D and trimming were established from the DNA sequence. The table has about 160,000 clones, about 83% seen once. The gene calls are TRBV25-1 and TRBJ1-1; D is unclear. Sequenced: peripheral blood. The TCR comes from a woman aged 80 or over with acute or convalescent COVID-19. The CDR3 loop is CASSGRQDTEAFF. CDR3 nucleotide sequence: TGTGCCAGCAGTGGCCGCCAGGACACTGAAGCTTTCTTT.